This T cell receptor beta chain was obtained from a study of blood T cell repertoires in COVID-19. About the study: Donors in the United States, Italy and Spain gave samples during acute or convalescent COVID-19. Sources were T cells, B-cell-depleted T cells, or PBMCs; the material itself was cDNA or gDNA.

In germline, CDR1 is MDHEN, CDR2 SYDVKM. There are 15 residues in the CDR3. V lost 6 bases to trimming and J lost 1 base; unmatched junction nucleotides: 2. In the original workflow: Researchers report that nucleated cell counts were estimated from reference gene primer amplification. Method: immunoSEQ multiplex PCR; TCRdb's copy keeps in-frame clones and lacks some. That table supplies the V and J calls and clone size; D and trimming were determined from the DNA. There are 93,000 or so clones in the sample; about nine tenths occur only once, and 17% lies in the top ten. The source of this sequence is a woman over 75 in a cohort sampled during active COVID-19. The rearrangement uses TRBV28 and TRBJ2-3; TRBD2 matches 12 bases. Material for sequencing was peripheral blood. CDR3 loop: CASSPSGRGTDTQYF. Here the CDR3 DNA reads TGTGCCAGCAGCCCTAGCGGGAGGGGCACAGATACGCAGTATTTT. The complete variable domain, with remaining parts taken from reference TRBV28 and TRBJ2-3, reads DVKVTQSSRYLVKRTGEKVFLECVQDMDHENMFWYRQDPGLGLRLIYFSYDVKMKEKGDIPEGYSVSREKKERFSLILESASTNQTSMYLCASSPSGRGTDTQYFGPGTRLTVL.